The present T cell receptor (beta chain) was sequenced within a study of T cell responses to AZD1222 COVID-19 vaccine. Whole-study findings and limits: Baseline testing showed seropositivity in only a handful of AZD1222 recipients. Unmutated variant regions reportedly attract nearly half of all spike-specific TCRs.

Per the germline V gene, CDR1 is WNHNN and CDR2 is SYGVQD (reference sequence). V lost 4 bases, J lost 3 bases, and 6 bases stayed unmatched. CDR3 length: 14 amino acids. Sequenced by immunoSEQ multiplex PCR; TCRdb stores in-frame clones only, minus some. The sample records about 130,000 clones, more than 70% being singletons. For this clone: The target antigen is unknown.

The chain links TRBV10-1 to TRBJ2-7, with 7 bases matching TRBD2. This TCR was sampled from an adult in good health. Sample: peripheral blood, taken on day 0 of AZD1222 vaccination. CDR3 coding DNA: TGCGCCAGCAGTGCCCAGCGGGGAGGCTACGAGCAGTACTTC. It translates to CASSAQRGGYEQYF.